Given below is one T cell receptor beta chain in context. The junction had 8 bases not matched to a gene; V was cut back by 4 bases and J by 4 bases. CDR1 and CDR2 from the germline V gene are LGHNA and YSLEER. This CDR3 region has 16 residues. These data belong to a study of technical replicates of blood from several donors. The method was immunoSEQ multiplex PCR; TCRdb's version includes in-frame clones alone and lacks a portion of them. The sample shows tens of thousands of clones, over 75% of them seen only once. This receptor was identified in a human donor in good health. Some clones in this sample may be carry-over from other donors' samples. Sample: PBMCs. The rearrangement joins TRBV4-3 to TRBJ2-3; 10 nucleotides align to TRBD2. CDR3 in amino acids: CASSPLPAGGSDTQYF. CDR3 sequence (DNA): TGCGCCAGCAGCCCTCTTCCAGCGGGAGGGTCAGATACGCAGTATTTT.